This record covers a single TCR beta chain. Its antigen is still unknown. The table came from immunoSEQ multiplex PCR; TCRdb's copy has only in-frame clones and leaves some out. The table lists about 100,000 clones, 90% to 95% of them singletons. Trimming shortened V by 5 bases and J by 3 bases, and 15 bases separated the two germline ends. The V gene's germline CDR1 is SGHRS and CDR2 YFSETQ. The CDR3 contains 15 residues. The data stem from a study of graft-versus-host responses after intestinal transplantation. Study outcomes and limitations: HvG clone declines early post-transplant were associated with peak circulating GvH levels.

The sequenced sample was unstimulated CD8+ T cells sorted from spleen or lymph node cells, obtained before intestinal transplant. The sequence derives from a human donor who received an intestinal transplant. The rearrangement links TRBV5-1 to TRBJ1-3; a possible D gene is TRBD1 (5 bases). CDR3 loop: CASSYDVGGGNTIYF. As DNA, the CDR3 is TGCGCCAGCAGTTACGATGTCGGGGGTGGAAACACCATATATTTT.